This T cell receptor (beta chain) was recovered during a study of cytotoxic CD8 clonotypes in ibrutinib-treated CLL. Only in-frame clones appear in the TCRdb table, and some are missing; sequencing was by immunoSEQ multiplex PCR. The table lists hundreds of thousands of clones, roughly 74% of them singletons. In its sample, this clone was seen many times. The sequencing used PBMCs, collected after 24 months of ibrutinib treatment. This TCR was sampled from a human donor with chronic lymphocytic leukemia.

CDR3 DNA sequence: TGTGCCAGCGTACCGGGACAGGGGGCGCGTAATGGCTACACCTTC. Translating gives CASVPGQGARNGYTF. The genes are TRBV28 and TRBJ1-2; 12 positions match TRBD1. CDR1 MDHEN and CDR2 SYDVKM come from the germline V gene. The CDR3 totals 15 residues. The V segment lost 8 bases and the J segment 6 bases; nucleotides outside the gene matches: 10.